Below, one T cell receptor beta chain is given with its context. V lost 3 bases and J 0 bases, leaving 7 bases between the germline ends. Looked up from germline, CDR1 is SGHRS and CDR2 is YFSETQ. The CDR3 is 14 residues long. The data stem from a study of shared clonotypes between healthy human individuals. Donors comprised healthy HIV-negative adults lacking recent acute infections or vaccinations. About 100 million PBMCs were counted before genomic DNA extraction. Researchers sequenced unsorted PBMC DNA using ten immunoSEQ deep assay plates. TCRdb keeps only in-frame clones here, not all; method: immunoSEQ multiplex PCR. In the table there are fewer than 600,000 clones, roughly three quarters of which are singletons.

Sequences were obtained from PBMCs. The V call is TRBV5-1, the J call TRBJ2-1; D gene uncertain. This TCR was recovered from a woman aged 40 to 50 in good health. Some clones in this sample may be carry-over from other donors' samples. DNA for the CDR3: TGCGCCAGCAGCTGGCGGAGCTCCTACAATGAGCAGTTCTTC. Residues: CASSWRSSYNEQFF.